A single sample is the source of the 25 T cell receptor beta chains below, sequenced in a study of CD8+CD57+ T cells in acquired aplastic anemia. The TCR beta profiling, which covered VDJ combination and CDR3 sequence, was carried out using genomic DNA as the template. TCRdb passed the reads through MiXCR, listing each CDR3 protein once. In the table there are 260,000 or so distinct CDR3 sequences, roughly 82% of which are singletons. Patients picked for sequencing had shown CD8+CD57+ cell expansion detected by flow cytometry. Sequences were obtained from sorted CD4+, CD8+, or CD8+CD57+ T cells (not recorded which) from PBMCs. The source of these receptors is a human donor with aplastic anemia.

The chain recombines TRBV25-1 with TRBJ2-3, with 9 bases that match TRBD2. In germline, CDR1 is MGHDK, CDR2 SYGVNS. The V segment lost 3 bases and the J segment 4 bases; nucleotides outside the gene matches: 5. The CDR3 is made up of 15 amino acids. Here the CDR3 DNA reads TGTGCCAGCAGTGAGCCTGCGGGGGGGCCAGATACGCAGTATTTT. This sequence encodes CASSEPAGGPDTQYF.

Details on this clonotype: One junction end disagrees with the germline gene, perhaps due to a read error. The V gene is TRBV7-9, the J gene TRBJ2-3, with D possibly being TRBD2 (6 bases). Germline lookup yields CDR1 SEHNR and CDR2 FQNEAQ (reference sequence). The CDR3 length is 13 residues. Here the CDR3 DNA reads TGTGCCAGCGGGGCTGGGGGGACGGACACGTACTACTTT. It translates to CASGAGGTDTYYF.

The chain recombines TRBV11-3 with TRBJ1-5; 9 nucleotides agree with TRBD1. The V gene's germline CDR1 is SGHNT and CDR2 YENEEA. J was trimmed by 8 bases and V by 3 bases; bases with no gene match: 2. CDR3 length equals 13 residues. CDR3 region: CASSLDRGEPQHF. The CDR3 region has the DNA TGTGCCAGCAGCTTGGACAGGGGTGAGCCCCAGCATTTT.

As regards this clonotype: One junction end disagrees with the germline gene, perhaps due to a read error. This chain uses TRBV9 with TRBJ2-3, with D perhaps TRBD2 (5 bases). The CDR3 sequence is 13 residues long. From germline, CDR1 is SGDLS and CDR2 YYNGEE. CDR3 amino acids: CASSERRAGDTQF. In DNA, the CDR3 is TGTGCCAGCAGTGAAAGGCGGGCCGGCGATACGCAGTTT.

The count of this clonotype is one. This chain's CDR3 is CAIGESGGETQYF. The CDR3 bases are TGTGCCATCGGGGAAAGCGGGGGAGAGACCCAGTACTTC. V is TRBV10-3 and J is TRBJ2-5; 8 bases line up with TRBD2. The CDR3 is 13 amino acids. Germline assignment: CDR1 ENHRY and CDR2 SYGVKD. V shed 8 bases and J 4 bases; nucleotides not matched to a gene: 6.

About this clonotype itself: Germline and junction disagree at one end, which may indicate a read error. The chain recombines TRBV11-3 with TRBJ1-1; 8 bases match TRBD1. The CDR3 length is 16 residues. CDR1 SGHNT and CDR2 YENEEA come from the germline V gene. The CDR3 spells CASSVDLTGVNTEAFF. The CDR3 DNA sequence: TGTGCCAGCAGCGTAGATCTGACAGGGGTGAACACTGAAGCTTTCTTT.

In the case of this clonotype: The junction departs from germline at one end; a sequencing error may be responsible. V gene TRBV11-2 combines with J gene TRBJ2-7; 8 bases fit TRBD2. This CDR3 has 14 amino acids. Germline CDR1 and CDR2: SGHAT and FQNNGV. The CDR3 nucleotides read TGTGCCAGCAGCTTAGAGCTAGCGGGCTACGAGCGGTACTTC. Translating gives CASSLELAGYERYF.

Points on this clonotype: Because the CDR3 is missing its conserved closing phenylalanine or tryptophan, this is likely a read error. CDR3: CASSYVQPQHS. CDR3 DNA: TGTGCCAGCAGTTACGTGCAGCCCCAGCATTCT. The gene calls are TRBV6-5 and TRBJ1-5; D not resolved. Germline CDR1 and CDR2: MNHEY and SVGAGI. CDR3 length: 11 amino acids. The V and J ends lost 2 bases and 7 bases respectively, with 3 bases between them.

V is TRBV7-2 and J is TRBJ2-1; 7 bases are shared with TRBD2. Unmatched junction bases numbered 15, after V lost 2 bases and J lost 11 bases. Germline values: CDR1 SGHTA, CDR2 FQGNSA. The CDR3 totals 16 residues. The CDR3 bases are TGTGCCAGCAGCTTACTAGGCACTAGCGCCTACGAGCAGCAGTTCTTC. Its translation is CASSLLGTSAYEQQFF.

The rearrangement links TRBV9 to TRBJ2-3; D may be TRBD2 (7 bases). V was cut by 3 bases and J by 6 bases, with 17 bases left in between. CDR1 is SGDLS, CDR2 YYNGEE, per germline. CDR3 length: 15 residues. This CDR3 reads CASSAEGGGPDTQYF. The CDR3 DNA sequence: TGTGCCAGCAGCGCGGAGGGGGGAGGGCCCGATACGCAGTATTTT.

With regard to this clonotype: The junction departs from the called germline gene at one end, perhaps through a read error. The V call is TRBV20-1, the J call TRBJ2-5; TRBD1 matches 7 bases. This CDR3 contains 15 residues. The germline CDR1 and CDR2 sequences are DFQATT and SNEGSKA (reference sequence). DNA for the CDR3: TGCAGTGCGACCCTCGACAGGGTAGGCCAAGAGACTCAGTACTTC. It yields the protein CSATLDRVGQETQYF.

The rearrangement links TRBV7-4 to TRBJ2-6, with 7 bases identical to TRBD2. CDR3 length: 15 residues. Germline-derived CDR1 and CDR2 are SGHVT and SQSDAQ. The V gene end was trimmed by 5 bases and the J gene end by 18 bases; junction bases not matched to a gene: 19. CDR3 coding DNA: TGTGCCAGCAGCCCCTCGGGAGGTCCCGCTAACGAGCAGACTTTC. Its protein product is CASSPSGGPANEQTF.

On this clonotype itself: Mismatch with germline at one junction end may stem from a read error. This chain uses TRBV7-9 with TRBJ2-3, with D perhaps matching TRBD2 (7 bases). The germline V gene has CDR1 SEHNR and CDR2 FQNEAQ (reference sequence). This CDR3 comprises 14 residues. The CDR3: CASSSEGGRTDTQF. The CDR3 region has the DNA TGTGCCAGCAGCTCAGAGGGAGGGAGGACAGATACGCAGTTT.

The V and J genes are TRBV7-2 and TRBJ1-5, with D hard to call. Trimming took off 8 bases at V and 1 base at J, with 6 bases between the two ends. The CDR3 spans 12 residues. Germline V lookup: CDR1 SGHTA, CDR2 FQGNSA. CDR3 in DNA: TGTGCCAGCGGCGTAAGCAATCAGCCCCAGCATTTT. Its translation: CASGVSNQPQHF. Based on the CDR3 plus reference TRBV7-2 and TRBJ1-5, the full variable domain is GAGVSQSPSNKVTEKGKDVELRCDPISGHTALYWYRQSLGQGLEFLIYFQGNSAPDKSGLPSDRFSAERTGGSVSTLTIQRTQQEDSAVYLCASGVSNQPQHFGDGTRLSIL.

J is TRBJ1-3 and V is TRBV4-2; D uncertain. Germline loops: CDR1 LGHNA, CDR2 YNFKEQ. Trimming left V 4 bases short and J 0 bases short, with 7 bases between. The CDR3 contains 14 residues. For the CDR3, the DNA is TGTGCCAGCAGCCTAGTTTTCTCTGGAAACACCATATATTTT. This encodes CASSLVFSGNTIYF.

V and J are TRBV7-2 and TRBJ2-7; D ambiguous. CDR3 length equals 18 residues. CDR1 and CDR2 (germline): SGHTA, FQGNSA. Trimming removed 2 bases from V and 1 base from J, with 21 bases in between. CDR3 nucleotide sequence: TGTGCCAGCAGCTTACCGCCAGACGCGACAACGCAGTCCTACGAGCAGTACGTC. Translated: CASSLPPDATTQSYEQYV.

This clonotype is a singleton in its sample. The chain uses TRBV7-8 and TRBJ1-2, with no clear D. Germline lookup yields CDR1 SGHVS and CDR2 FQNEAQ. The CDR3 is 16 amino acids. Trimming cost V 0 bases and J 10 bases, with 21 bases left between them. CDR3 residues: CASSLAGGGVTHDYTF. In DNA form, the CDR3 reads TGTGCCAGCAGCTTAGCGGGAGGCGGCGTTACGCATGACTACACCTTC. Full variable domain (missing parts from reference TRBV7-8 and TRBJ1-2): GAGVSQSPRYKVAKRGQDVALRCDPISGHVSLFWYQQALGQGPEFLTYFQNEAQLDKSGLPSDRFFAERPEGSVSTLKIQRTQQEDSAVYLCASSLAGGGVTHDYTFGSGTRLTVV.

On this clonotype itself: A single base separates this from a much larger clone, so it may be a read error. CDR3 sequence: CASSFTRASSNEQFF. As DNA, the CDR3 is TGTGCCAGCAGCTTTACTAGGGCTTCTTCCAATGAGCAGTTCTTC. V and J are TRBV5-4 and TRBJ2-1, with D possibly matching TRBD2 (5 bases). Per the germline V gene, CDR1 is SGHNT and CDR2 is YYREEE (reference sequence). V was pared by 2 bases and J by 6 bases, with 15 bases between. This CDR3 is 15 amino acids long.

The rearrangement joins TRBV7-8 to TRBJ2-7, with D tentatively TRBD1 or TRBD2 (5 bases each). The CDR3 loop spans 15 amino acids. CDR1 and CDR2 (germline): SGHVS, FQNEAQ. V lost 4 bases, J lost 13 bases, and 26 bases lay in between. CDR3 residues: CASSSSPDLTALHYF. In nucleotides, the CDR3 is TGTGCCAGCAGCTCTAGCCCAGACCTGACAGCCCTTCACTACTTC.

This chain connects TRBV15 to TRBJ2-3; D is unresolved. CDR3 length: 12 residues. Trimming cost V 4 bases and J 8 bases, with 10 bases left between them. Germline V gene sequence: CDR1 LNHNV, CDR2 YYDKDF (reference sequence). The CDR3 region is CATSTPTGTQYF. The CDR3 DNA reads TGTGCCACCAGCACCCCCACCGGTACGCAGTATTTT.

The chain couples TRBV11-1 to TRBJ2-1; no firm D call. This CDR3 contains 14 residues. V lost 9 bases, J lost 0 bases, and 12 bases lay in between. CDR1 is SGHAT and CDR2 is FQDESV in the germline V gene (reference sequence). CDR3 loop: CASRCLISYNEQFF. CDR3 coding DNA: TGTGCCAGTCGATGTCTTATCTCCTACAATGAGCAGTTCTTC. Drawing the rest from reference TRBV11-1 and TRBJ2-1, the complete variable domain is EAEVAQSPRYKITEKSQAVAFWCDPISGHATLYWYRQILGQGPELLVQFQDESVVDDSQLPKDRFSAERLKGVDSTLKIQPAELGDSAMYLCASRCLISYNEQFFGPGTRLTVL.

On this clonotype itself: Because the CDR3 is missing its conserved closing phenylalanine or tryptophan, this is likely a read error. The DNA is left out, because the CDR3 cannot be placed on it with certainty; the CDR3 is given as TCRdb lists it. CDR3 residues: CASSDAAVHSYQL. The chain employs TRBV9 and TRBJ1-5. The CDR3 spans 13 amino acids, including both terminal residues. Germline CDR1 and CDR2: SGDLS and YYNGEE.

The chain combines TRBV7-2 with TRBJ1-6; maybe TRBD1 (6 bases). The CDR3 spans 16 residues. Trimming took 4 bases from V and 7 from J, leaving 17 bases between them. Germline-derived CDR1 and CDR2 are SGHTA and FQGNSA. The CDR3 nucleotides read TGTGCCAGCAGCTCGCAACCCGCAGGGGACAATTCACCCCTCCACTTT. Translating gives CASSSQPAGDNSPLHF.

J is TRBJ1-1 and V is TRBV20-1; TRBD1 might be the D (5 bases). The V gene's germline CDR1 is DFQATT and CDR2 SNEGSKA (reference sequence). The CDR3 covers 11 residues. V was pared by 5 bases and J by 8 bases, with 12 bases between. CDR3 residues: CSADGGVEAFF. The CDR3 DNA reads TGCAGTGCTGATGGAGGGGTCGAAGCTTTCTTT.

A remark on this clonotype: Sequence at one end of the junction differs from germline and may be a read error. V and J are TRBV25-1 and TRBJ2-3; D is unclear. The CDR3 spans 14 residues. Germline V CDR1 and CDR2: MGHDK, SYGVNS. CDR3 DNA sequence: TGTGCCAGCAGGGTGGCGGTAGGTCCTGCAACGCTGCATTTT. Protein product: CASRVAVGPATLHF.